This TCR beta chain appears in the sequencing data of a study of cytomegalovirus exposure and HLA in healthy donors. Use of 60 Vbeta and 13 Jbeta primers characterized the PCR. Sequenced by immunoSEQ multiplex PCR; TCRdb stores in-frame clones only, minus some. Here the sample spans about 120,000 clones, roughly four fifths being singletons. The source is a woman in her late teens or twenties in good health and CMV-seronegative. The sequenced sample was PBMCs.

The CDR3 coding sequence is TGTGCCAGCAGCTCCTCGGCGGGCGGCTACACCTTC. Residues: CASSSSAGGYTF. V is TRBV11-1 and J is TRBJ1-2; D remains ambiguous. V was shortened by 4 bases and J by 8 bases, with 11 bases between the two germline ends. Germline CDR1 reads SGHAT; CDR2 reads FQDESV (reference sequence). This CDR3 region has 12 residues.